The 22 T cell receptor beta chains in this list originate from one sample, sequenced in a study of blood T cell repertoires in COVID-19. The repertoire was sequenced with immunoSEQ multiplex PCR; TCRdb's copy has only in-frame clones and lacks some. Here the sample spans over 130,000 clones, roughly 79% being singletons. Material: PBMCs or T cells enriched from blood (not recorded which). These receptors were collected from a woman aged 45-65 years who had recovered from COVID-19.

The CDR3 DNA follows: TGTGCCAGTAGCCTAGGGACAGCCTCTAACTATGGCTACACCTTC. This encodes CASSLGTASNYGYTF. This rearrangement joins TRBV19 to TRBJ1-2, with 7 bases aligning to TRBD1. The CDR3 length is 15 residues. CDR1 and CDR2 from the germline V gene are LNHDA and SQIVND (reference sequence). The V and J ends lost 6 bases and 0 bases, in that order; junction bases with no gene match: 7.

This clone came up once. CDR3 in amino acids: CASSRDSEYEQFF. The CDR3 DNA sequence: TGTGCCAGCTCCCGGGACAGTGAGTATGAGCAGTTCTTC. The V gene is TRBV5-6, the J gene TRBJ2-1; 7 bases match TRBD1. With V trimmed by 7 bases and J by 8 bases, 9 bases remained unmatched. CDR3 length: 13 amino acids. Germline lookup yields CDR1 SGHDT and CDR2 YYEEEE. The variable domain in full, completed from reference TRBV5-6 and TRBJ2-1, reads DAGVTQSPTHLIKTRGQQVTLRCSPKSGHDTVSWYQQALGQGPQFIFQYYEEEERQRGNFPDRFSGHQFPNYSSELNVNALLLGDSALYLCASSRDSEYEQFFGPGTRLTVL.

V usage is TRBV27 and J usage is TRBJ1-5, with D maybe TRBD1 (6 bases). Germline V gene data show CDR1 as MNHEY and CDR2 as SMNVEV (reference sequence). The CDR3 has 19 residues. The V gene lost 5 bases and the J gene lost 2 bases, with 25 bases spanning the gap. The DNA of the CDR3 is TGTGCCAGCAGTCCTCGACACGGTGGGAGCCAGGGGCGCAATCAGCCCCAGCATTTT. Its translation: CASSPRHGGSQGRNQPQHF.

This clone was seen ten or more times. The chain has TRBV10-1 and TRBJ1-6; D unclear. V was clipped by 0 bases and J by 5 bases, with 8 bases between them. CDR3 length: 15 amino acids. Germline-derived CDR1 and CDR2 are WNHNN and SYGVQD (reference sequence). The CDR3 DNA sequence: TGCGCCAGCAGTGAGTCGAACCAGAATAATTCACCCCTCCACTTT. It specifies CASSESNQNNSPLHF.

J is TRBJ1-6 and V is TRBV10-1; D not resolved. V gave up 3 bases and J gave up 8 bases, with 8 bases separating them. CDR3 length: 13 amino acids. CDR1 and CDR2 (germline): WNHNN, SYGVQD (reference sequence). The CDR3 protein is CASSEGGYSPLHF. The CDR3 DNA reads as TGCGCCAGCAGTGAAGGAGGGTATTCACCCCTCCACTTT.

This clone appeared a few times. The rearrangement joins TRBV12-3 or TRBV12-4 to TRBJ1-3; D is uncertain. This CDR3 is built from 11 residues. Trimming cost V 6 bases and J 7 bases, with 7 bases left between them. CDR3 residues: CASRERNTIYF. The CDR3 DNA follows: TGTGCCAGCAGAGAGCGGAACACCATATATTTT.

The chain uses TRBV7-8 and TRBJ1-6, with unresolved D. Trimming stripped 5 bases from V and 7 bases from J, with 15 bases between. The CDR3 covers 15 residues. The germline gives CDR1 SGHVS, CDR2 FQNEAQ. In nucleotides, the CDR3 is TGTGCCAGCAGCCCCCTCGAAGAGCTAAATTCACCCCTCCACTTT. This codes for CASSPLEELNSPLHF.

This rearrangement joins TRBV6-5 to TRBJ2-7; tentative D call: TRBD2 (6 bases). Germline V gene lookup returns CDR1 MNHEY and CDR2 SVGAGI. V dropped 2 bases and J dropped 6 bases, with 17 bases sitting between them. The CDR3 is 15 amino acids. The CDR3 loop is CASSYGGRSVGEQYF. The CDR3 region has the DNA TGTGCCAGCAGTTACGGGGGGAGGTCTGTCGGCGAGCAGTACTTC.

This clone was found once. The chain carries TRBV7-9 and TRBJ1-3; D not resolved. The CDR3 runs 13 residues. The germline V gene encodes CDR1 SEHNR and CDR2 FQNEAQ (reference sequence). The V end was cut by 8 bases, the J end by 4 bases, with 12 bases between. Here the CDR3 DNA reads TGTGCCAGCCGATCTTGGGAGGGAAACACCATATATTTT. Translating it yields CASRSWEGNTIYF.

The chain recombines TRBV30 with TRBJ1-1, with 7 bases that match TRBD1. Germline CDR1 is GTSNPN and CDR2 is SVGIG (reference sequence). CDR3 length equals 14 residues. Trimming took 4 bases from V and 0 from J; bases not matched to a gene: 5. The CDR3 loop is CAWIPGQMNTEAFF. The CDR3 DNA reads TGTGCCTGGATACCGGGACAGATGAACACTGAAGCTTTCTTT.

This chain connects TRBV25-1 to TRBJ2-3; no clear D. This CDR3 contains 15 residues. Trimming cost V 1 base and J 4 bases, with 12 bases left between them. Germline CDR1 reads MGHDK; CDR2 reads SYGVNS. The CDR3 coding sequence is TGTGCCAGCAGTGAATGGCACGGGTCGGCAGATACGCAGTATTTT. Translation gives CASSEWHGSADTQYF. Using reference TRBV25-1 and TRBJ2-3 for the parts outside the CDR3, the full variable domain is EADIYQTPRYLVIGTGKKITLECSQTMGHDKMYWYQQDPGMELHLIHYSYGVNSTEKGDLSSESTVSRIRTEHFPLTLESARPSHTSQYLCASSEWHGSADTQYFGPGTRLTVL.

CDR3: CASSLKLAGSYEQYF. The CDR3 region has the DNA TGTGCCAGCAGTTTAAAACTAGCGGGATCCTACGAGCAGTACTTC. V gene TRBV27 combines with J gene TRBJ2-7, with 10 bases that match TRBD2. With 2 bases clipped from V and 1 base from J, the junction kept 2 bases outside the gene matches. The CDR3 sequence is 15 residues long. The germline gives CDR1 MNHEY, CDR2 SMNVEV (reference sequence).

This clone has a handful of counts. The rearrangement uses TRBV9 and TRBJ1-2; TRBD1 agrees at 8 bases. This CDR3 contains 15 residues. J gave up 2 bases and V 3 bases, and 6 bases lay outside the gene matches. The germline V gene encodes CDR1 SGDLS and CDR2 YYNGEE. The CDR3 protein is CASSGDRGSNYGYTF. Written as DNA, the CDR3 is TGTGCCAGCAGCGGCGACAGGGGCTCAAACTATGGCTACACCTTC.

This clone appeared once. J is TRBJ1-5 and V is TRBV6-1; maybe TRBD1 (6 bases). The CDR3 has 16 amino acids. V was shortened by 4 bases and J by 0 bases, with 13 bases between the two germline ends. CDR1 and CDR2 from the germline V gene are MNHNS and SASEGT. The CDR3 nucleotides read TGTGCCAGCAGTGGAAGGGACAAAACTAGCAATCAGCCCCAGCATTTT. It codes for CASSGRDKTSNQPQHF.

V usage is TRBV12-5 and J usage is TRBJ2-7; D remains unclear. V lost 6 bases and J 9 bases, leaving 15 bases between the germline ends. This CDR3 has 12 residues. CDR1 and CDR2 from the germline V gene are LGHNT and FRNRAP. The CDR3 reads CASGPAGLGQYF. The CDR3 coding sequence is TGTGCTAGTGGGCCAGCAGGCCTTGGGCAGTACTTC.

The chain uses TRBV5-6 and TRBJ1-6; D possibly corresponds to TRBD1 (6 bases). This CDR3 region has 13 residues. Trimming took off 4 bases at V and 5 bases at J, with 7 bases between the two ends. Germline V gene data show CDR1 as SGHDT and CDR2 as YYEEEE. Here the CDR3 reads CASSRTDNSPLHF. CDR3 in DNA: TGTGCCAGCAGCCGGACAGATAATTCACCCCTCCACTTT.

This chain links TRBV7-8 with TRBJ1-1; D remains unclear. The germline V and J ends were trimmed by 4 bases and 1 base, with 19 bases remaining between them. This CDR3 is built from 17 residues. Germline lookup yields CDR1 SGHVS and CDR2 FQNEAQ. This CDR3 is CASSSQGGRRGNTEAFF. CDR3 DNA: TGTGCCAGCAGCTCACAAGGTGGCCGGCGGGGGAACACTGAAGCTTTCTTT.

The chain employs TRBV29-1 and TRBJ2-7; 8 bases are a match to TRBD1. J was trimmed by 6 bases and V by 8 bases; bases with no gene match: 9. CDR1 and CDR2 (germline): SQVTM, ANQGSEA. This CDR3 region has 12 residues. This chain's CDR3 is CSSRQGSGEQYF. CDR3 nucleotides: TGCAGCTCTCGACAGGGGTCGGGCGAGCAGTACTTC.

The chain combines TRBV27 with TRBJ2-1; the match to TRBD1 covers 7 bases. The germline V gene encodes CDR1 MNHEY and CDR2 SMNVEV (reference sequence). V shed 0 bases and J 4 bases; nucleotides not matched to a gene: 3. CDR3 length equals 15 residues. CDR3 region: CASSLSGTEYNEQFF. Written as DNA, the CDR3 is TGTGCCAGCAGTTTATCGGGGACAGAATACAATGAGCAGTTCTTC.

By share, this clone counts as medium-sized (0.01 to 0.1%). The CDR3 DNA follows: TGCAGTGCTAGTCCCCCAGGGGAAAATTCACCCCTCCACTTT. Amino acid sequence: CSASPPGENSPLHF. This chain links TRBV20-1 with TRBJ1-6; maybe TRBD1 (6 bases). CDR1 is DFQATT, CDR2 SNEGSKA, per germline (reference sequence). This CDR3 comprises 14 residues. V lost 3 bases and J lost 7, with 13 bases in between.

The chain recombines TRBV23-1 with TRBJ1-1; a possible D gene is TRBD1 (6 bases). TRBV23-1 is marked as an open reading frame, function uncertain. The CDR3 length is 10 residues. V gave up 5 bases and J gave up 11 bases, with 9 bases separating them. DNA for the CDR3: TGCGCCAGCAGTGACAGGAAGGCTTTCTTT. Protein sequence: CASSDRKAFF.

The rearrangement uses TRBV7-8 and TRBJ2-1; TRBD2 might be the D (6 bases). CDR3 size: 14 residues. The germline CDR1 and CDR2 sequences are SGHVS and FQNEAQ. V was clipped by 4 bases and J by 8 bases, with 15 bases between them. The CDR3 DNA is TGTGCCAGCAGCTCCTCCGCCGGGGGATATGAGCAGTTCTTC. This codes for CASSSSAGGYEQFF.